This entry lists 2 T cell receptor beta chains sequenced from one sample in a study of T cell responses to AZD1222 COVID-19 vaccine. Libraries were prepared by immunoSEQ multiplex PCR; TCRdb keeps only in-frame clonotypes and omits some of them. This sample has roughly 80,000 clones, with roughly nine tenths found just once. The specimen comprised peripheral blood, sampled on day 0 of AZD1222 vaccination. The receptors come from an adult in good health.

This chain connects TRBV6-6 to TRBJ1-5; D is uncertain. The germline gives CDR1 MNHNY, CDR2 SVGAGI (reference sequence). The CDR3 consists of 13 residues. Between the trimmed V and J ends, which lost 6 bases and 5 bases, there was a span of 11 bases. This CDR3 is CASRPDGDQPQHF. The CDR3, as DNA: TGTGCCAGCAGACCAGACGGTGATCAGCCCCAGCATTTT.

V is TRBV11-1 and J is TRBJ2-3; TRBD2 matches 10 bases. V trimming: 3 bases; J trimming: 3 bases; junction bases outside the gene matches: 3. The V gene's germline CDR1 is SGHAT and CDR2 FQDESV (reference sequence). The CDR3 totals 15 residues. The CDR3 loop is CASSLVAGGTDTQYF. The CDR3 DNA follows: TGTGCCAGCAGCTTGGTAGCGGGAGGTACAGATACGCAGTATTTT.